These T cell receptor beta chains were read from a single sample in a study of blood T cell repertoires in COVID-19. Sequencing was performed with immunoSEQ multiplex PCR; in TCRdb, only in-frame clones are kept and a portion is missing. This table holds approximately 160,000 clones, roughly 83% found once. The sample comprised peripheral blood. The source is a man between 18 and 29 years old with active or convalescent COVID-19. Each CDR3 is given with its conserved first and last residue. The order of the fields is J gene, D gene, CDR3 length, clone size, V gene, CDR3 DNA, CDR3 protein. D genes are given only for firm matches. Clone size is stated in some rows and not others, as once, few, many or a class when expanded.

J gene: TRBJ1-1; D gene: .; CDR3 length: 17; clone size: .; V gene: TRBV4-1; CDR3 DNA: TGCGCCAGCAGCCAAGATCCCCGGCGGCAGGGGAACACTGAAGCTTTCTTT; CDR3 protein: CASSQDPRRQGNTEAFF
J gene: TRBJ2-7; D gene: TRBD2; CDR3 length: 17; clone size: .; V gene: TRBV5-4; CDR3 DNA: TGTGCCAGCAGCGCCGGGACTAGCGGGCTCCTGGGAGGGGAGCAGTACTTC; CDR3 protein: CASSAGTSGLLGGEQYF
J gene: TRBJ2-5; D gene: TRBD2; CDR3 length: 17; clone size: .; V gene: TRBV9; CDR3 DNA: TGTGCCAGCAGCGTATACCCCGACAGCGGGGTAGGGGAGACCCAGTACTTC; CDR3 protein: CASSVYPDSGVGETQYF
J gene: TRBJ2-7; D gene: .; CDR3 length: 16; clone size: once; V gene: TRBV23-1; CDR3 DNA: TGCGCCAGCAGTCCCCAACACAGGAAGATATATTACGAGCAGTACTTC; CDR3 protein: CASSPQHRKIYYEQYF
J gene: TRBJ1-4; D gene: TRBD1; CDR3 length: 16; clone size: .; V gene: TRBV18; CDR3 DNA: TGTGCCAGCTCACTTTCCAGACAGGGGAAAAATGAAAAACTGTTTTTT; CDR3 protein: CASSLSRQGKNEKLFF
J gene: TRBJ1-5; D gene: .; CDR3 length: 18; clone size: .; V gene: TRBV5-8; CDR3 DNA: TGTGCCAGCAGCCCCCATTTCGGGTTATCCGAAATCAATCAGCCCCAGCATTTT; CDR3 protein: CASSPHFGLSEINQPQHF
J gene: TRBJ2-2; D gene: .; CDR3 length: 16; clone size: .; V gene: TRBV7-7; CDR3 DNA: TGTGCCAGCAGCCCCAATTCGGGGGGCCCCACCGGGGAGCTGTTTTTT; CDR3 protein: CASSPNSGGPTGELFF
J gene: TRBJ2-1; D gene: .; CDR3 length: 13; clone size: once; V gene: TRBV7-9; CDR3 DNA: TGTGCCAGCAGCTTTCCAGGCCGAGTCGAGCAGTTCTTC; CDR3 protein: CASSFPGRVEQFF
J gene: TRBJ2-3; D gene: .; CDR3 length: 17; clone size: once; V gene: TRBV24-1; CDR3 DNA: TGTGCCACCAGTGATACCCCCAGAGGGGGTACCACAGATACGCAGTATTTT; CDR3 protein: CATSDTPRGGTTDTQYF
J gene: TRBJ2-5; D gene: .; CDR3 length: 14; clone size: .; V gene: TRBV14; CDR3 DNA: TGTGCCAGCAGCCAAGATCGTGGCAGGGAGACCCAGTACTTC; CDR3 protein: CASSQDRGRETQYF
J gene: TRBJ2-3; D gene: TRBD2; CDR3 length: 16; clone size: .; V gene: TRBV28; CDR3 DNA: TGTGCCAGCAGTTCCCCGGGAGGGGGGGCCACAGATACGCAGTATTTT; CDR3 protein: CASSSPGGGATDTQYF
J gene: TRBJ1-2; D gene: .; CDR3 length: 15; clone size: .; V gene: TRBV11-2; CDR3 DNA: TGTGCCAGCAGCTTAATGCTCGACAGCCTATATGGCTACACCTTC; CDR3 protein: CASSLMLDSLYGYTF
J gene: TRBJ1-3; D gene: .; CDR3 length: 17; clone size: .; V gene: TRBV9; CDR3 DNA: TGTGCCAGCAGCGTAGGCCCGTCCGGGACATCTGGAAACACCATATATTTT; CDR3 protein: CASSVGPSGTSGNTIYF
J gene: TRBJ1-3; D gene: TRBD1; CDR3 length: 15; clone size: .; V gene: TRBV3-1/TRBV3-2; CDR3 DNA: TGTGCCAGCAGCCCCTGGACAGGGGAAAGAAACACCATATATTTT; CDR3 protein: CASSPWTGERNTIYF
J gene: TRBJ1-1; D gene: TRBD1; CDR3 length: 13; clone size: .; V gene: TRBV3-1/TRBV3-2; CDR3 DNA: TGTGCCAGCAGCCAACTGACAGGGTCGAAAGCTTTCTTT; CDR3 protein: CASSQLTGSKAFF
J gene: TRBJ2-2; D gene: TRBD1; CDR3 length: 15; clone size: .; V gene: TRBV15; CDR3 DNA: TGTGCCACCAGCAGACGCCAGGGGGCTCACGGGGAGCTGTTTTTT; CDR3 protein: CATSRRQGAHGELFF